The 30 T cell receptor beta chains reported below all come from one sample, sequenced in a study of shared clonotypes between healthy human individuals. Libraries were prepared by immunoSEQ multiplex PCR; TCRdb keeps only in-frame clonotypes and omits some of them. The repertoire has fewer than 850,000 clones, about nine tenths of them found once; the top ten carry about a third. Sequences were obtained from memory CD8+ T cells from PBMCs. The subset denotes: CD45RO+ cells pooled with CCR7-negative TemRA cells. These receptors all stem from a man aged 18 to 35 in good health. Some clones in this sample may be carry-over from other donors' samples.

The chain has TRBV19 and TRBJ2-1; TRBD2 might be the D (5 bases). Trimming shortened V by 5 bases and J by 3 bases, and 14 bases separated the two germline ends. CDR3 size: 15 residues. From germline, CDR1 is LNHDA and CDR2 SQIVND (reference sequence). CDR3 coding DNA: TGTGCCAGTAGTCTTTACCTTCGGGGCTACAATGAGCAGTTCTTC. Protein sequence: CASSLYLRGYNEQFF.

The V and J genes are TRBV4-1 and TRBJ2-1; TRBD1 matches 7 bases. CDR1 is MGHRA and CDR2 is YSYEKL in the germline V gene. The CDR3 is 17 residues long. The ends lost 0 bases at V and 2 bases at J; junction bases unmatched: 7. The chain's CDR3 is CASSQDPETGTYNEQFF. Here the CDR3 DNA reads TGCGCCAGCAGCCAAGACCCCGAGACAGGGACCTACAATGAGCAGTTCTTC.

The rearrangement uses TRBV9 and TRBJ2-2; TRBD2 aligns across 8 bases. J lost 1 base, V lost 4 bases, and 15 bases had no gene match. Germline V gives CDR1 SGDLS, CDR2 YYNGEE. The CDR3 totals 19 residues. The CDR3 loop is CASSLGERTSIRNTGELFF. The CDR3 region has the DNA TGTGCCAGCAGCCTTGGAGAGAGGACTAGCATTAGGAACACCGGGGAGCTGTTTTTT. Drawing the rest from reference TRBV9 and TRBJ2-2, the complete variable domain is DSGVTQTPKHLITATGQRVTLRCSPRSGDLSVYWYQQSLDQGLQFLIQYYNGEERAKGNILERFSAQQFPDLHSELNLSSLELGDSALYFCASSLGERTSIRNTGELFFGEGSRLTVL.

This chain uses TRBV7-9 with TRBJ2-3; no clear D gene. This CDR3 region has 16 residues. Between the trimmed V and J ends, which lost 4 bases and 1 base, there was a span of 15 bases. Per the germline V gene, CDR1 is SEHNR and CDR2 is FQNEAQ (reference sequence). The CDR3 region is CASSSLQIRGTDTQYF. The CDR3 nucleotides are TGTGCCAGCAGCTCACTCCAAATTCGGGGCACAGATACGCAGTATTTT.

The gene calls are TRBV7-2 and TRBJ1-1, with D possibly being TRBD1 (5 bases). Trimming removed 0 bases from V and 4 bases from J, with 6 bases in between. The CDR3 contains 13 residues. Looked up from germline, CDR1 is SGHTA and CDR2 is FQGNSA. CDR3 sequence: CASSLAGLTEAFF. CDR3 sequence (DNA): TGTGCCAGCAGCTTAGCGGGGCTCACTGAAGCTTTCTTT.

The rearrangement links TRBV6-1 to TRBJ2-3, with D tentatively TRBD1 or TRBD2 (5 bases each). Trimming removed 7 bases at V and 3 bases at J, with 11 bases between. The CDR3 runs 13 residues. Germline V gene data show CDR1 as MNHNS and CDR2 as SASEGT. This chain's CDR3 is CASNEGLTDTQYF. Here the CDR3 DNA reads TGTGCCAGCAATGAGGGGCTGACAGATACGCAGTATTTT.

J is TRBJ2-7 and V is TRBV7-9; perhaps D is TRBD1 or TRBD2 (5 bases each). The ends were cut back, 7 bases at V and 9 bases at J, with 19 bases in the middle. Germline V CDR1 and CDR2: SEHNR, FQNEAQ (reference sequence). The CDR3 loop spans 13 amino acids. CDR3 region: CASIQVMGDTQYF. The CDR3 coding sequence is TGTGCCAGCATCCAAGTAATGGGGGATACGCAGTACTTC. Supplemented by reference TRBV7-9 and TRBJ2-7, the full variable domain reads DTGVSQNPRHKITKRGQNVTFRCDPISEHNRLYWYRQTLGQGPEFLTYFQNEAQLEKSRLLSDRFSAERPKGSFSTLEIQRTEQGDSAMYLCASIQVMGDTQYFGPGTRLTVT.

The gene calls are TRBV7-2 and TRBJ2-6; the D gene is possibly TRBD2 (5 bases). CDR1 is SGHTA, CDR2 FQGNSA, per germline. The CDR3 has 19 residues. V was pared by 3 bases and J by 5 bases, with 23 bases between. The CDR3 DNA follows: TGTGCCAGCAGCTTGGGGTCGAGCGGCAGTTCTGTACGGGCCAACGTCCTGACTTTC. This encodes CASSLGSSGSSVRANVLTF.

Concerning this clone itself: Other DNA sequences from this sample encode an identical CDR3 as well. The chain carries TRBV28 and TRBJ2-7; TRBD1 matches 9 bases. Losses at the gene ends were 4 bases for V and 2 bases for J; bases not matched to a gene: 6. The CDR3 spans 15 residues. Germline V gene lookup returns CDR1 MDHEN and CDR2 SYDVKM. This CDR3 reads CASSSRQGDPYEQYF. As DNA, the CDR3 is TGTGCCAGCAGTTCACGACAGGGGGATCCCTACGAGCAGTACTTC.

V is TRBV7-8 and J is TRBJ2-6, with D possibly being TRBD2 (7 bases). This CDR3 contains 16 residues. Trimming left V 6 bases short and J 6 bases short, with 18 bases between. The germline CDR1 and CDR2 sequences are SGHVS and FQNEAQ. CDR3 sequence reads: CASRPRRGPVANVLTF. The CDR3 DNA is TGTGCCAGCAGGCCCCGGCGGGGGCCCGTGGCCAACGTCCTGACTTTC.

J is TRBJ2-3 and V is TRBV5-1; 7 positions match TRBD2. The J segment lost 0 bases and the V segment lost 4 bases, leaving 11 bases of the junction unmatched. CDR3 length: 17 amino acids. Germline-derived CDR1 and CDR2 are SGHRS and YFSETQ. CDR3 protein: CASSGFPTSRSTDTQYF. Here the CDR3 DNA reads TGCGCCAGCAGCGGATTCCCGACTAGCCGAAGCACAGATACGCAGTATTTT.

The V gene is TRBV30, the J gene TRBJ1-2; D not resolved. V lost 3 bases to trimming and J lost 8 bases, with 7 bases between them. Germline values: CDR1 GTSNPN, CDR2 SVGIG (reference sequence). CDR3 size: 10 residues. CDR3 DNA sequence: TGTGCCTGGAGGAGGTACGGCTACACCTTC. It codes for CAWRRYGYTF.

This sequence joins TRBV19 and TRBJ2-7; no clear D gene. With 5 bases removed from V and 2 bases from J, the gap between germline ends came to 16 bases. CDR3 length: 15 amino acids. The germline CDR1 and CDR2 sequences are LNHDA and SQIVND (reference sequence). The CDR3 DNA sequence: TGTGCCAGTAGTTCCGATACTTGGGGAACCTACGAGCAGTACTTC. Protein sequence: CASSSDTWGTYEQYF.

The chain uses TRBV7-9 and TRBJ2-2; TRBD1 matches at 10 bases. The V gene end was trimmed by 4 bases and the J gene end by 6 bases; junction bases not matched to a gene: 8. The CDR3 covers 16 residues. Germline values: CDR1 SEHNR, CDR2 FQNEAQ (reference sequence). The DNA of the CDR3 is TGTGCCAGCAGCTCCCCCGGGACAGGGGTCGCCGGGGAGCTGTTTTTT. Amino acid sequence: CASSSPGTGVAGELFF.

CDR3 sequence (DNA): TGTGCCAGCAGCCCTAGCGGGAGGAGCTCCTACAATGAGCAGTTCTTC. It yields the protein CASSPSGRSSYNEQFF. The J gene is TRBJ2-1, the V gene TRBV9; 11 bases align to TRBD2. The CDR3 length is 16 residues. Germline CDR1 SGDLS, CDR2 YYNGEE. The trim removed 4 bases at V and 0 bases at J, leaving 3 bases unmatched. The full variable domain, with the rest looked up from reference TRBV9 and TRBJ2-1, is DSGVTQTPKHLITATGQRVTLRCSPRSGDLSVYWYQQSLDQGLQFLIQYYNGEERAKGNILERFSAQQFPDLHSELNLSSLELGDSALYFCASSPSGRSSYNEQFFGPGTRLTVL.

This chain joins TRBV19 and TRBJ2-1; 8 bases map to TRBD2. Unmatched junction bases numbered 8, after V lost 6 bases and J lost 4 bases. This CDR3 spans 15 amino acids. CDR1 is LNHDA, CDR2 SQIVND, per germline (reference sequence). In DNA, the CDR3 is TGTGCCAGTAGGTTAGCGGGGTCGTTTTACAATGAGCAGTTCTTC. Translating it yields CASRLAGSFYNEQFF.

The chain joins TRBV7-9 to TRBJ1-2; D is ambiguous. Between the trimmed V and J ends, which lost 10 bases and 9 bases, there was a span of 18 bases. CDR3 length: 12 amino acids. The germline CDR1 and CDR2 sequences are SEHNR and FQNEAQ (reference sequence). For the CDR3, the DNA is TGTGCCACCCCCGCTGAGGCCGGGAGCTACACCTTC. Its translation: CATPAEAGSYTF.

The chain employs TRBV9 and TRBJ1-1; D gene uncertain. Germline-derived CDR1 and CDR2 are SGDLS and YYNGEE. The CDR3 length is 18 residues. V shed 0 bases and J shed 1 base, with 19 bases lying between them. As DNA, the CDR3 is TGTGCCAGCAGCGTAGTTTCGGGTCGGACCGGGCGGAACACTGAAGCTTTCTTT. This translates into CASSVVSGRTGRNTEAFF.

The rearrangement joins TRBV19 to TRBJ2-3; 7 nucleotides align to TRBD1. Trimming cost V 1 base and J 6 bases; bases outside gene matches: 7. CDR3 length equals 15 residues. The V gene's germline CDR1 is LNHDA and CDR2 SQIVND (reference sequence). The CDR3 coding sequence is TGTGCCAGTAGTATAGTTGAGGGGGCGGCGGATACGCAGTATTTT. It encodes CASSIVEGAADTQYF.

This rearrangement joins TRBV11-3 to TRBJ2-3; TRBD2 matches 9 bases. The CDR3 sequence is 16 residues long. V gave up 5 bases and J gave up 4 bases; unmatched junction bases: 10. CDR1 SGHNT and CDR2 YENEEA come from the germline V gene. The chain's CDR3 is CASSGGSGSFADTQYF. CDR3 nucleotides: TGTGCCAGCAGCGGGGGTAGCGGGAGTTTTGCAGATACGCAGTATTTT. The entire variable domain, with the rest obtained from reference TRBV11-3 and TRBJ2-3, is as follows: EAGVVQSPRYKIIEKKQPVAFWCNPISGHNTLYWYLQNLGQGPELLIRYENEEAVDDSQLPKDRFSAERLKGVDSTLKIQPAELGDSAVYLCASSGGSGSFADTQYFGPGTRLTVL.

This chain joins TRBV9 and TRBJ1-1; D is possibly TRBD1 (6 bases). V lost 4 bases and J lost 0, with 13 bases in between. Germline V gene data show CDR1 as SGDLS and CDR2 as YYNGEE. The CDR3 contains 15 residues. CDR3 sequence: CASSIVRGMNTEAFF. Written as DNA, the CDR3 is TGTGCCAGCAGCATAGTGAGGGGGATGAACACTGAAGCTTTCTTT.

The V and J genes are TRBV25-1 and TRBJ2-5, with D possibly being TRBD1 or TRBD2 (6 bases each). V lost 8 bases to trimming and J lost 5 bases, with 18 bases between them. This CDR3 is built from 14 residues. Germline V lookup: CDR1 MGHDK, CDR2 SYGVNS. CDR3 DNA: TGTGCCAGCGGATGGACCTTAGGGGGGGAGACCCAGTACTTC. This sequence encodes CASGWTLGGETQYF.

The V and J genes are TRBV9 and TRBJ2-2; TRBD2 might be the D (5 bases). Looked up from germline, CDR1 is SGDLS and CDR2 is YYNGEE. V lost 0 bases, J lost 4 bases, and 13 bases lay in between. The CDR3 has 16 residues. Here the CDR3 reads CASSVGNLAGTGELFF. CDR3 coding DNA: TGTGCCAGCAGCGTAGGGAATCTAGCTGGCACCGGGGAGCTGTTTTTT.

This chain connects TRBV9 to TRBJ1-5, with 11 bases that match TRBD1. Germline CDR1 is SGDLS and CDR2 is YYNGEE. The CDR3 has 15 residues. V trimming: 4 bases; J trimming: 7 bases; junction bases outside the gene matches: 7. The CDR3 DNA reads TGTGCCAGCAGCCCAGGACAGGGGGCGAGGCAGCCCCAGCATTTT. Its protein product is CASSPGQGARQPQHF. The variable domain in full, completed from reference TRBV9 and TRBJ1-5, reads DSGVTQTPKHLITATGQRVTLRCSPRSGDLSVYWYQQSLDQGLQFLIQYYNGEERAKGNILERFSAQQFPDLHSELNLSSLELGDSALYFCASSPGQGARQPQHFGDGTRLSIL.

The rearrangement joins TRBV19 to TRBJ2-1, with TRBD2 matching 9 bases. There are 16 residues in the CDR3. J lost 8 bases, V lost 5 bases, and 13 bases had no gene match. Germline CDR1 and CDR2: LNHDA and SQIVND (reference sequence). In DNA, the CDR3 is TGTGCCAGTAGTCCTTGGGGACTAGCAACATCGGATGAGCAGTTCTTC. The encoded protein is CASSPWGLATSDEQFF.

The rearrangement links TRBV5-6 to TRBJ1-4, with 8 bases that match TRBD1. Germline values: CDR1 SGHDT, CDR2 YYEEEE. CDR3 length: 11 amino acids. V was pared by 3 bases and J by 12 bases, with 1 base of the junction left unmatched. CDR3 nucleotides: TGTGCCAGCAGCTCGGGACAGGAACTGTTTTTT. Protein sequence: CASSSGQELFF.

The V gene is TRBV7-9, the J gene TRBJ1-4, with 8 positions matching TRBD1. Germline assignment: CDR1 SEHNR and CDR2 FQNEAQ (reference sequence). Trimming took 2 bases from V and 5 from J; bases not matched to a gene: 7. CDR3 length equals 16 residues. The CDR3 DNA reads TGTGCCAGCAGCTTAAGGACAGGGATGGAGAATGAAAAACTGTTTTTT. It specifies CASSLRTGMENEKLFF.

The chain links TRBV4-3 to TRBJ2-5; D possibly corresponds to TRBD2 (5 bases). The CDR3 loop spans 18 amino acids. V was pared by 3 bases and J by 2 bases, with 22 bases between. CDR1 and CDR2 (germline): LGHNA, YSLEER. CDR3 residues: CASSHGPWRPERQETQYF. The DNA for the CDR3 is TGCGCCAGCAGCCACGGTCCTTGGAGGCCAGAGCGACAAGAGACCCAGTACTTC.

The CDR3 loop reads CASSWGTGQPQHF. CDR3 DNA sequence: TGTGCCAGCAGTTGGGGGACGGGACAGCCCCAGCATTTT. This chain uses TRBV27 with TRBJ1-5; D might be TRBD1 (5 bases). CDR1 and CDR2 (germline): MNHEY, SMNVEV (reference sequence). The CDR3 extends over 13 amino acids. The germline V and J ends were trimmed by 4 bases and 7 bases, with 11 bases remaining between them.

The chain joins TRBV4-3 to TRBJ1-2; TRBD1 agrees at 7 bases. Germline CDR1 is LGHNA and CDR2 is YSLEER. The CDR3 is 16 residues long. J gave up 3 bases and V 1 base, and 8 bases lay outside the gene matches. CDR3 region: CASSQVRTGGDYGYTF. The CDR3 region has the DNA TGCGCCAGCAGCCAAGTCAGGACAGGAGGGGACTATGGCTACACCTTC.